This TCR beta chain came from a study of metastatic and nonmetastatic thyroid tumors (dated by TCRdb to about 2020). In terms of the full investigation: For patients with malignant and with benign thyroid disease, the researchers compared repertoires between peripheral blood samples and tumor or nodule tissue samples. Broader findings and caveats from the paper: In both blood and tumor samples, malignant tumors were reported to have significantly higher TCR beta diversity than benign nodules.

No patient had received any treatment before thyroid surgery. Using T-cell receptor beta sequencing, the researchers looked back retrospectively at clinical samples from patients, gathered between the early 2010s and the late 2010s. Library preparation was by PCR. Sequencer: Illumina HiSeq 4000. High-throughput sequencing was used to profile the CDR3 region of the TCR beta-chain in every patient. On the authors' methods: A classifier to discriminate distant-metastatic papillary thyroid cancer patients was built from CDR3 differences across clinicopathological groups. To measure repertoire diversity the researchers used the Shannon index, while the Morisita-Horn index served to gauge how similar the tumor and blood repertoires were. TCRdb redid the processing of the public reads, applying fastp at Q25 and MiXCR, and retained in-frame beta chains. TCRdb's processing, not the authors', yielded these V and J calls. The sample table lists about 19,000 clones, around two fifths of them with a count of one. The top ten constitute about 23% of the sample.

This clone has more than one count but fewer than ten. No cognate antigen has been identified for it. Base qualities are not at hand, and no much larger clone is one base apart. The sequence derives from a female donor with papillary thyroid cancer or a benign thyroid nodule (not recorded which). Some clones in this sample may be carry-over from other donors' samples. The sample comprised tumor tissue.

The DNA sequence is as follows: TGTGCCAGCAGTTTCCGGGAGTATACGCAGTATTTT. This sequence encodes CASSFREYTQYF. This receptor chain uses TRBV12-3 or TRBV12-4 and TRBJ2-3; the D gene is perhaps TRBD2, on 6 matching bases. Including the terminal cysteine and phenylalanine, the CDR3 comprises 12 residues. Only CDR3 DNA remains: 36 bases, in frame from the first base. Deletion took 3 bases off V and 7 bases off J, with a span of 8 bases between the germline ends.